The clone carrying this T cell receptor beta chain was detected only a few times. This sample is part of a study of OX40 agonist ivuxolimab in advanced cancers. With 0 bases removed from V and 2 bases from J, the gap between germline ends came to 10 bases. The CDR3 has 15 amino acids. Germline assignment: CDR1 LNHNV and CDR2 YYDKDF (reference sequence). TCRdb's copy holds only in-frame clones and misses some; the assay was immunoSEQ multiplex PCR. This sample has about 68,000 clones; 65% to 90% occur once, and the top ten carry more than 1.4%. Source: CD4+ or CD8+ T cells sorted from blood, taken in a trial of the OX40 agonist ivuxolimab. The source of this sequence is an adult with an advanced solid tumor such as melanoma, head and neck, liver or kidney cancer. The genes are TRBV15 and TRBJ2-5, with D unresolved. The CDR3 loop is CATSRDGRIQETQYF. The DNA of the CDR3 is TGTGCCACCAGCAGAGATGGACGGATACAAGAGACCCAGTACTTC.